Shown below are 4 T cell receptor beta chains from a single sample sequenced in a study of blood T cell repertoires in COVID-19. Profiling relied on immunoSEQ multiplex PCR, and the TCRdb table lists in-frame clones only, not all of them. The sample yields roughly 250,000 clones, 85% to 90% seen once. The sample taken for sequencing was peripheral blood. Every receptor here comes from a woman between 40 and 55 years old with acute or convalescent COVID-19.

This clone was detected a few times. The CDR3 nucleotides are TGCGCCAGCAGCTTGGTCGGGACAGGGGGCTTTGGCTACAATGAGCAGTTCTTC. This encodes CASSLVGTGGFGYNEQFF. The rearrangement joins TRBV5-1 to TRBJ2-1; 12 bases agree with TRBD1. Germline V lookup: CDR1 SGHRS, CDR2 YFSETQ. The CDR3 consists of 18 residues. With 0 bases clipped from V and 3 bases from J, the junction kept 7 bases outside the gene matches.

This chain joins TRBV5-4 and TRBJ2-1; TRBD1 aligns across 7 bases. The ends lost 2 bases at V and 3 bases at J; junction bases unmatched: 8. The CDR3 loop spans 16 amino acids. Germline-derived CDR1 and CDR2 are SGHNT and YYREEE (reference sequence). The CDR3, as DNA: TGTGCCAGCAGCTTCGCTGGACAGGCCATCTACAATGAGCAGTTCTTC. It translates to CASSFAGQAIYNEQFF.

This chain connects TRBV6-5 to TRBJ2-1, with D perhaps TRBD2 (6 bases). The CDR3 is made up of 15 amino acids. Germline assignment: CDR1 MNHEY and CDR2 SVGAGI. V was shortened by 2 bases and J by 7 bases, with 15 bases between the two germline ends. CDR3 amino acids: CASSYTGGEANEQFF. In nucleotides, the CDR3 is TGTGCCAGCAGTTACACTGGCGGGGAGGCGAATGAGCAGTTCTTC.

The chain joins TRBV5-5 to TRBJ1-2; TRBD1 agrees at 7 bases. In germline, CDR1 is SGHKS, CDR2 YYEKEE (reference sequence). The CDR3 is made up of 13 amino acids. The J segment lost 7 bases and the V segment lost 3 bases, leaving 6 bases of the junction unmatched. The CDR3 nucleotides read TGTGCCAGCAGCTCGACAGGGAGACTTGGCTACACCTTC. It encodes CASSSTGRLGYTF. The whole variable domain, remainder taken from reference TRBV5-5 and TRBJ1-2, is DAGVTQSPTHLIKTRGQQVTLRCSPISGHKSVSWYQQVLGQGPQFIFQYYEKEERGRGNFPDRFSARQFPNYSSELNVNALLLGDSALYLCASSSTGRLGYTFGSGTRLTVV.